This T cell receptor beta chain was documented in a study of OX40 agonist ivuxolimab in advanced cancers. Study-wide results and caveats: In general, CD8+ T cells held more expanded clones than CD4+ did, on average.

Repertoires were generated with immunoSEQ multiplex PCR, while TCRdb's copy carries only in-frame clones and drops some. The sample includes tens of thousands of clones, over 75% of them seen just once. Of note for this clone: Its antigen is unidentified.

V was trimmed by 0 bases and J by 5 bases, leaving 7 bases between them. CDR1 and CDR2 (germline): GTSNPN, SVGIG (reference sequence). CDR3 length: 12 residues. The sequence was obtained from an adult with an advanced solid tumor such as melanoma, head and neck, liver or kidney cancer. The chain carries TRBV30 and TRBJ1-1; D not certain. The material sequenced was CD4+ or CD8+ T cells sorted from blood, taken in a trial of the OX40 agonist ivuxolimab. In DNA, the CDR3 is TGTGCCTGGAGTGTACTGGGGACTGAAGCTTTCTTT. Translated, it gives CAWSVLGTEAFF.